These 5 T cell receptor beta chains came from one sample sequenced in a study of T cells after yellow fever vaccination. TCRdb re-analysed the 5' RACE reads in MiXCR, keeping a single row per CDR3 protein. The sample consists of about 320,000 distinct CDR3 sequences, approximately 12% of them appearing once. Sequenced material: CD4+ T cells sorted from PBMCs, taken 15 days after the yellow fever booster vaccination. These receptors were collected from a man in his late teens or twenties who received the YFV17D yellow fever vaccine.

This chain links TRBV7-2 with TRBJ2-3; no definite D call. Trimming stripped 5 bases from V and 2 bases from J, with 11 bases between. Germline V gene sequence: CDR1 SGHTA, CDR2 FQGNSA. The CDR3 contains 14 residues. CDR3 amino acids: CASSRSRPTDTQYF. In DNA, the CDR3 is TGTGCCAGCAGCCGATCCCGGCCCACAGATACGCAGTATTTT.

The CDR3 sequence is CAWNREQETQYF. The DNA of the CDR3 is TGTGCCTGGAACAGGGAACAAGAGACCCAGTACTTC. J is TRBJ2-5 and V is TRBV30, with a weak D call TRBD1 (6 bases). The V and J ends lost 4 bases and 2 bases respectively, with 8 bases between them. The CDR3 loop spans 12 amino acids. The germline V gene encodes CDR1 GTSNPN and CDR2 SVGIG (reference sequence).

With respect to this clonotype: A much larger clone lies a single base off, so this may be a read error. The chain carries TRBV6-2 or TRBV6-3 and TRBJ2-5; 8 bases match TRBD2. Germline CDR1 reads MNHEY; CDR2 reads SVGEGT. V gave up 9 bases and J gave up 4 bases; unmatched junction bases: 1. The CDR3 runs 11 residues. The CDR3 DNA reads TGTGCCAGGGCGGGGGGAGAGACCCAGTACTTC. It yields the protein CARAGGETQYF.

A few counts support this clonotype. This chain connects TRBV7-9 to TRBJ1-1; D is perhaps TRBD1 (6 bases). CDR1 SEHNR and CDR2 FQNEAQ come from the germline V gene (reference sequence). Between the trimmed V and J ends, which lost 4 bases and 1 base, there was a span of 10 bases. The CDR3 runs to 14 residues. CDR3 in DNA: TGTGCCAGCAGCTCCAAAGGGGGGAACACTGAAGCTTTCTTT. It codes for CASSSKGGNTEAFF.

The chain is built from TRBV20-1 and TRBJ1-6; weak D call: TRBD1 (5 bases). V was shortened by 0 bases and J by 8 bases, with 14 bases between the two germline ends. Germline V gives CDR1 DFQATT, CDR2 SNEGSKA (reference sequence). This CDR3 has 15 residues. The CDR3 bases are TGCAGTGCTAGAGATCTGGGACGGGTAGATTCACCCCTCCACTTT. Residues: CSARDLGRVDSPLHF.